This TCR beta chain was identified during a study of blood T cell repertoires in COVID-19 (dated by TCRdb to about 2020). Notes on the research overall: Samples covering the acute and convalescent phases of COVID-19 were provided by collaborators in the United States, Italy and Spain. The repertoires were released in a freely available public database intended as a resource for research on the immune response to SARS-CoV-2. Where available, HLA class I and class II types were obtained from metadata supplied by the sample provider rather than from assay-based typing. The sample metadata nearly always contained a de-identified subject ID, COVID-19 status, age in years and sex. Deeply sampled blood TCRbeta repertoires from subjects exposed to, actively infected with, or recovered from COVID-19 were included in the dataset. The samples were drawn from the first 160 participants of the ongoing ImmuneRACE study and from more than 1,000 subjects provided by 6 global collaborators. The prospective study material was composed of cDNA or gDNA derived from T cells, B-cell-depleted T cells, or PBMCs. Results the study describes overall, beyond this receptor: The quantity of clinical and demographic metadata differed by source and by participant and was supplied without curation.

The CDR3 spans 16 residues, from the cysteine through the phenylalanine. Left in the record is the CDR3 DNA by itself, 48 bases read in frame from the first base. After removal of 5 bases from V and 0 bases from J, the junction retains 8 bases not matched to a gene. From the germline V gene, CDR1 is SGHDN and CDR2 is FVKESK. TCRbeta CDR3 regions were amplified from genomic DNA by means of the immunoSEQ Assay, a bias-controlled multiplex PCR. From the authors' description of their analysis: Nucleated cell counts per sample were estimated from amplification of reference gene primers within the assay. To quantify the absolute abundance of each unique TCRbeta CDR3 rearrangement, sequence reads were collapsed and filtered. For each sample, productive Simpson clonality was calculated by taking the square root of Simpson's diversity index across productive rearrangements. Held by TCRdb, this immuneACCESS table contains in-frame sequences only and omits some clones. Under half of the omission traces to an unresolved V gene where checked; the cause of the rest is unknown. For V, J and clone size, that table is used; D and trimming come from the DNA. The sample records under 100,000 clones, approximately 90% of which are singletons. The ten largest clonotypes hold about 9.1% of the sample.

The collaborating institutions used their own protocols to collect whole blood in K2EDTA tubes. For TCRbeta analysis, collaborators shipped samples as frozen whole blood, isolated PBMCs, or DNA extracted from either of those sample types. Regarding this clone: Its specific antigen is unknown. The input lacks base qualities; no much larger clone sits a single base away.

The sequence came from a man aged 50-60 years with acute or convalescent COVID-19. Sequencing was done on a sample of peripheral blood. The sequence is built from TRBV14 and TRBJ1-2, and 8 junction bases match TRBD1. The CDR3 reads as follows: CASSGGTGLANYGYTF. The DNA sequence follows: TGTGCCAGCAGCGGCGGGACAGGCTTAGCTAACTATGGCTACACCTTC.